Presented here are 13 T cell receptor beta chains from one specimen sequenced in a study of early T cells in non-severe SARS-CoV-2 infection (dated by TCRdb to the early 2020s). The library came from 5' RACE. The sequencer listed for this sample is NextSeq 500. TCRdb handled the public reads itself, with Q25 trimming in fastp and clone calling in MiXCR, and kept productive beta chains. Rows merge per CDR3 protein into single entries with the most common DNA and genes. This sample has about 70,000 distinct CDR3 sequences in its table, and around 15% of those were observed once. 3.5% to 5% of the sample comes from the top ten. This material consisted of whole blood, taken at baseline. These receptors were taken from an adult who was a healthcare worker with PCR-confirmed SARS-CoV-2 infection or an uninfected control (not recorded which).

In this sample, this clonotype turned up a few times. V usage is TRBV2 and J usage is TRBJ2-5; 7 positions agree with TRBD2. J gave up 2 bases and V 7 bases, and 7 bases lay outside the gene matches. Germline CDR1 is SNHLY and CDR2 is FYNNEI. This CDR3 is 14 amino acids long. CDR3 sequence reads: CASTYSSGQETQYF. CDR3 coding DNA: TGTGCCAGCACCTACTCTAGCGGACAAGAGACCCAGTACTTC. The full variable domain, its missing parts supplied by reference TRBV2 and TRBJ2-5, is EPEVTQTPSHQVTQMGQEVILRCVPISNHLYFYWYRQILGQKVEFLVSFYNNEISEKSEIFDDQFSVERPDGSNFTLKIRSTKLEDSAMYFCASTYSSGQETQYFGPGTRLLVL.

Here the CDR3 reads CASSLAPGQIYYEQYF. Written as DNA, the CDR3 is TGCGCCAGCAGCTTGGCCCCCGGACAGATATACTACGAGCAGTACTTC. J is TRBJ2-7 and V is TRBV5-1; possible D gene TRBD1, 6 bases. V was cut by 0 bases and J by 3 bases, with 16 bases left in between. CDR1 and CDR2 from the germline V gene are SGHRS and YFSETQ. CDR3 length: 16 amino acids.

The chain carries TRBV6-6 and TRBJ1-1, with D possibly being TRBD1 (5 bases). The germline CDR1 and CDR2 sequences are MNHNY and SVGAGI (reference sequence). The CDR3 is made up of 15 amino acids. V was shortened by 4 bases and J by 8 bases, with 20 bases between the two germline ends. CDR3: CASSFLGQGGLEAFF. Here the CDR3 DNA reads TGTGCCAGCAGTTTTCTGGGGCAGGGAGGCTTGGAAGCTTTCTTT.

This clonotype has at least ten counts. The chain links TRBV18 to TRBJ1-5, with no clear D. The CDR3 covers 12 residues. Germline V gene sequence: CDR1 KGHSH, CDR2 LQKENI. With 0 bases removed from V and 6 bases from J, the gap between germline ends came to 3 bases. The CDR3 is CASSPPGQPQHF. The CDR3 nucleotides read TGTGCCAGCTCACCACCGGGTCAGCCCCAGCATTTT. The full variable domain, its missing parts supplied by reference TRBV18 and TRBJ1-5, is NAGVMQNPRHLVRRRGQEARLRCSPMKGHSHVYWYRQLPEEGLKFMVYLQKENIIDESGMPKERFSAEFPKEGPSILRIQQVVRGDSAAYFCASSPPGQPQHFGDGTRLSIL.

The chain has TRBV5-1 and TRBJ1-1; TRBD1 might be the D (5 bases). Germline V CDR1 and CDR2: SGHRS, YFSETQ. The ends were cut back, 0 bases at V and 4 bases at J, with 13 bases in the middle. This CDR3 spans 15 amino acids. The CDR3 reads CASSLVVGQLTEAFF. CDR3 nucleotides: TGCGCCAGCAGCTTGGTCGTGGGGCAACTCACTGAAGCTTTCTTT.

There are a few counts of this clonotype. J is TRBJ1-2 and V is TRBV10-2; no definite D call. Trimming removed 4 bases from V and 6 bases from J, with 15 bases in between. Germline V lookup: CDR1 WSHSY, CDR2 SAAADI. The CDR3 sequence is 14 residues long. The CDR3 DNA reads as TGCGCCAGCAGTGCCGCCAGGTCTTCGAATGGCTACACCTTC. Amino acid sequence: CASSAARSSNGYTF.

The table lists this clonotype with a few counts. The chain joins TRBV12-3 or TRBV12-4 to TRBJ2-1, with D unresolved. Trimming left V 6 bases short and J 0 bases short, with 12 bases between. The CDR3 is made up of 15 amino acids. For the CDR3, the DNA is TGTGCCAGCAGCCCCCGGACCGGCTCCTACAATGAGCAGTTCTTC. Translation: CASSPRTGSYNEQFF.

This clonotype was counted a few times. This rearrangement joins TRBV29-1 to TRBJ2-1, with 11 bases identical to TRBD2. This CDR3 is 16 amino acids long. Germline V gene lookup returns CDR1 SQVTM and CDR2 ANQGSEA. With V trimmed by 0 bases and J by 8 bases, 9 bases remained unmatched. The CDR3 here is CSVEDNTSGRSDEQFF. The CDR3 DNA sequence: TGCAGCGTTGAAGATAATACTAGCGGGAGAAGCGATGAGCAGTTCTTC.

The chain recombines TRBV3-1 with TRBJ2-1; no definite D call. This CDR3 has 13 amino acids. V dropped 7 bases and J dropped 10 bases, with 17 bases sitting between them. Germline CDR1 LGHDT, CDR2 YNNKEL (reference sequence). The CDR3, as DNA: TGTGCCAGCACCCCGGACCCGTCCGGGGAGCAGTTCTTC. Encoded protein: CASTPDPSGEQFF.

This clonotype was found a few times. J is TRBJ2-3 and V is TRBV6-1; 8 positions match TRBD2. The CDR3 has 14 amino acids. Trimming took 6 bases from V and 4 from J; bases not matched to a gene: 6. The V gene's germline CDR1 is MNHNS and CDR2 SASEGT. This chain's CDR3 is CASSPGLESDTQYF. CDR3 DNA: TGTGCCAGCAGCCCGGGACTAGAGTCAGATACGCAGTATTTT.

This clonotype was seen repeatedly, ten times or more. V is TRBV9 and J is TRBJ2-1, with D possibly TRBD2 on 5 matching bases. CDR1 and CDR2 from the germline V gene are SGDLS and YYNGEE. V was clipped by 4 bases and J by 7 bases, with 18 bases between them. This CDR3 comprises 15 residues. CDR3 DNA sequence: TGTGCCAGCAGCCTTCCACGCGCCCGAGGGAATGAGCAGTTCTTC. This codes for CASSLPRARGNEQFF.

The J gene is TRBJ2-7, the V gene TRBV5-1, with 7 positions matching TRBD2. V trimming: 5 bases; J trimming: 11 bases; junction bases outside the gene matches: 10. This CDR3 comprises 12 residues. Germline V gene lookup returns CDR1 SGHRS and CDR2 YFSETQ. CDR3 loop: CASRGSGTREYF. The CDR3 DNA reads as TGCGCCAGCAGGGGAAGCGGGACCAGGGAGTACTTC. Combining the CDR3 with reference TRBV5-1 and TRBJ2-7 gives the whole variable domain KAGVTQTPRYLIKTRGQQVTLSCSPISGHRSVSWYQQTPGQGLQFLFEYFSETQRNKGNFPGRFSGRQFSNSRSEMNVSTLELGDSALYLCASRGSGTREYFGPGTRLTVT.

This clonotype was counted between two and nine times. The chain links TRBV28 to TRBJ2-4; 9 positions match TRBD2. V was clipped by 6 bases and J by 3 bases; unmatched bases: 6. This CDR3 has 15 amino acids. Per the germline V gene, CDR1 is MDHEN and CDR2 is SYDVKM. Here the CDR3 DNA reads TGTGCCAGCAGCCTTAGCGGGGGTCGCAAAAACATTCAGTACTTC. It specifies CASSLSGGRKNIQYF. Full variable domain (outside the CDR3, taken from reference TRBV28 and TRBJ2-4): DVKVTQSSRYLVKRTGEKVFLECVQDMDHENMFWYRQDPGLGLRLIYFSYDVKMKEKGDIPEGYSVSREKKERFSLILESASTNQTSMYLCASSLSGGRKNIQYFGAGTRLSVL.